Following are 17 T cell receptor beta chains from one sample sequenced in a study of T cells after yellow fever vaccination (dated by TCRdb to about 2019). This specimen's treatment or condition label, per the study, means: live attenuated yellow fever vaccine strain. Library preparation used 5' RACE. These reads were obtained on an Illumina HiSeq 2500. Using fastp at Q25 and MiXCR, TCRdb reprocessed the public reads and kept productive beta chains. Rows with one shared CDR3 protein collapse into an entry with the most common genes and DNA. The sample table holds 610,000 or so distinct CDR3 sequences, of which about 12% were seen once. The ten largest clones add up to just under 15% of the sample. The sequencing here drew on PBMCs, taken on the day of the yellow fever booster vaccination. The receptors shown here come from a man aged 25-40 years who received the YFV17D yellow fever vaccine.

This clonotype was counted a few times. This chain joins TRBV20-1 and TRBJ2-3; possible D gene TRBD2, 5 bases. The CDR3 has 15 residues. The V end was cut by 3 bases, the J end by 4 bases, with 17 bases between. CDR1 is DFQATT, CDR2 SNEGSKA, per germline (reference sequence). CDR3 in DNA: TGCAGTGCTAGGATCTCTCCAGCGGAGCCAGATACGCAGTATTTT. Its protein is CSARISPAEPDTQYF.

This clonotype was detected once. Compared with germline, one end of the junction differs, possibly owing to a read error. The chain recombines TRBV6-5 with TRBJ2-5; 9 bases line up with TRBD1. The germline V gene encodes CDR1 MNHEY and CDR2 SVGAGI. CDR3 length: 16 amino acids. CDR3 in amino acids: CASSSPGQGEEETLYF. CDR3 nucleotides: TGTGCCAGCAGTTCACCGGGACAGGGCGAAGAAGAGACCCTGTACTTC.

Only a few counts were recorded for this clonotype. CDR3 region: CASSQDPIREAGNTIYF. CDR3 sequence (DNA): TGTGCCAGCAGCCAGGATCCAATCAGGGAGGCCGGAAACACCATATATTTT. This chain uses TRBV4-2 with TRBJ1-3, with a tentative D call TRBD1 (5 bases). V lost 3 bases to trimming and J lost 4 bases, with 19 bases between them. The CDR3 length is 17 residues. Germline V lookup: CDR1 LGHNA, CDR2 YNFKEQ.

The V gene is TRBV5-1, the J gene TRBJ2-5; TRBD1 matches 7 bases. This CDR3 has 14 residues. J gave up 3 bases and V 0 bases, and 2 bases lay outside the gene matches. Germline values: CDR1 SGHRS, CDR2 YFSETQ. The DNA of the CDR3 is TGCGCCAGCAGCTTGGACGGGACAGAAGAGACCCAGTACTTC. The encoded protein is CASSLDGTEETQYF.

This clonotype was seen repeatedly, ten times or more. Here the CDR3 reads CASSYSNQPQHF. The CDR3 DNA sequence: TGTGCCAGCAGTTATAGCAATCAGCCCCAGCATTTT. The J gene is TRBJ1-5, the V gene TRBV28; D is unresolved. Germline V gene lookup returns CDR1 MDHEN and CDR2 SYDVKM. V was clipped by 4 bases and J by 0 bases, with 1 base between them. This CDR3 is built from 12 residues.

This clonotype was seen more than once but under ten times. This sequence joins TRBV6-1 and TRBJ2-1; TRBD2 matches at 8 bases. Germline V gene lookup returns CDR1 MNHNS and CDR2 SASEGT. The trim removed 6 bases at V and 7 bases at J, leaving 20 bases unmatched. The CDR3 spans 18 residues. CDR3 loop: CASSPGPPAGVNRNEQFF. Written as DNA, the CDR3 is TGTGCCAGCAGCCCAGGGCCCCCAGCGGGAGTAAATCGGAATGAGCAGTTCTTC.

This clonotype occurred a few times. The V call is TRBV7-9, the J call TRBJ2-1; a weak D match, TRBD2 (5 bases). Trimming left V 5 bases short and J 8 bases short, with 13 bases between. This CDR3 has 13 residues. Germline CDR1 and CDR2: SEHNR and FQNEAQ (reference sequence). The CDR3 loop reads CASSQEAGYEQFF. DNA of the CDR3: TGTGCCAGCAGCCAGGAGGCCGGGTATGAGCAGTTCTTC.

There are a few counts of this clonotype. J is TRBJ2-5 and V is TRBV4-2; unclear D gene. The CDR3 has 13 amino acids. Trimming took 0 bases from V and 5 from J, leaving 7 bases between them. The germline CDR1 and CDR2 sequences are LGHNA and YNFKEQ. The CDR3 nucleotides read TGTGCCAGCAGCCAAGAAGGGCGGGAGACCCAGTACTTC. Amino acids: CASSQEGRETQYF.

J is TRBJ1-2 and V is TRBV20-1; D remains unclear. V was clipped by 6 bases and J by 1 base, with 9 bases between them. This CDR3 is built from 12 residues. CDR1 and CDR2 from the germline V gene are DFQATT and SNEGSKA (reference sequence). The DNA of the CDR3 is TGCAGTGCAAGGATTCTTAACTATGGCTACACCTTC. Translated: CSARILNYGYTF.

The genes are TRBV7-2 and TRBJ2-5; D may correspond to TRBD1 or TRBD2 (5 bases each). Germline assignment: CDR1 SGHTA and CDR2 FQGNSA. The CDR3 sequence is 15 residues long. Trimming cost V 2 bases and J 7 bases, with 17 bases left between them. The CDR3 here is CASSLRAETRGTQYF. The CDR3 bases are TGTGCCAGCAGCTTAAGGGCGGAAACTAGGGGGACCCAGTACTTC.

In this sample, this clonotype turned up a few times. The chain is built from TRBV7-9 and TRBJ2-5; D possibly corresponds to TRBD2 (6 bases). The V and J ends lost 7 bases and 1 base respectively, with 13 bases between them. Germline values: CDR1 SEHNR, CDR2 FQNEAQ (reference sequence). The CDR3 extends over 14 amino acids. The CDR3 bases are TGTGCCAGCACCCCGGGGGTCACCCAAGAGACCCAGTACTTC. It specifies CASTPGVTQETQYF. Complete variable domain (other parts from reference TRBV7-9 and TRBJ2-5): DTGVSQNPRHKITKRGQNVTFRCDPISEHNRLYWYRQTLGQGPEFLTYFQNEAQLEKSRLLSDRFSAERPKGSFSTLEIQRTEQGDSAMYLCASTPGVTQETQYFGPGTRLLVL.

V is TRBV14 and J is TRBJ2-1; D remains unclear. V was pared by 6 bases and J by 8 bases, with 23 bases between. The CDR3 spans 16 residues. CDR1 is SGHDN and CDR2 is FVKESK in the germline V gene. DNA for the CDR3: TGTGCCAGCAGTACAGTATCTTCCCCGCGTATCGATGAGCAGTTCTTC. Its protein is CASSTVSSPRIDEQFF. The variable domain in full, with the rest retrieved from reference TRBV14 and TRBJ2-1, is EAGVTQFPSHSVIEKGQTVTLRCDPISGHDNLYWYRRVMGKEIKFLLHFVKESKQDESGMPNNRFLAERTGGTYSTLKVQPAELEDSGVYFCASSTVSSPRIDEQFFGPGTRLTVL.

This clonotype was seen only a few times. This chain uses TRBV12-3 or TRBV12-4 with TRBJ2-1, with 9 positions matching TRBD2. This CDR3 has 17 amino acids. J was trimmed by 1 base and V by 6 bases; bases with no gene match: 10. Here the CDR3 reads CASSAGLTSGSYNEQFF. CDR3 sequence (DNA): TGTGCCAGCAGCGCCGGCTTAACTAGCGGGTCCTACAATGAGCAGTTCTTC.

This chain uses TRBV18 with TRBJ2-5; tentative D call: TRBD2 (6 bases). V shed 6 bases and J shed 4 bases, with 15 bases lying between them. This CDR3 spans 14 amino acids. In germline, CDR1 is KGHSH, CDR2 LQKENI. The CDR3 is CASSPWRAGETQYF. The CDR3 DNA follows: TGTGCCAGCTCGCCCTGGAGGGCCGGAGAGACCCAGTACTTC.

Many counts were recorded for this clonotype. The chain has TRBV18 and TRBJ1-5; no reliable D call. CDR3 length equals 14 residues. V lost 4 bases, J lost 0 bases, and 7 bases lay in between. The germline CDR1 and CDR2 sequences are KGHSH and LQKENI. This CDR3 is CASSQAHSNQPQHF. The CDR3 nucleotides read TGTGCCAGCTCACAGGCACATAGCAATCAGCCCCAGCATTTT. Complete variable domain (other parts from reference TRBV18 and TRBJ1-5): NAGVMQNPRHLVRRRGQEARLRCSPMKGHSHVYWYRQLPEEGLKFMVYLQKENIIDESGMPKERFSAEFPKEGPSILRIQQVVRGDSAAYFCASSQAHSNQPQHFGDGTRLSIL.

The rearrangement joins TRBV18 to TRBJ2-7; a possible D gene is TRBD1 (5 bases). Trimming removed 2 bases at V and 5 bases at J, with 10 bases between. The CDR3 consists of 13 residues. CDR1 is KGHSH, CDR2 LQKENI, per germline. CDR3 DNA sequence: TGTGCCAGCTCACCAGCAGGGAACCACGAGCAGTACTTC. Translating gives CASSPAGNHEQYF.

This clonotype was picked up many times. The chain combines TRBV5-1 with TRBJ1-5; D uncertain. This CDR3 has 13 residues. The germline V gene encodes CDR1 SGHRS and CDR2 YFSETQ. The V end lost 1 base, the J end lost 7 bases, and 9 bases lay between the germline ends. CDR3 residues: CASSLTVDQPQHF. CDR3 in DNA: TGCGCCAGCAGCTTGACGGTAGACCAGCCCCAGCATTTT.